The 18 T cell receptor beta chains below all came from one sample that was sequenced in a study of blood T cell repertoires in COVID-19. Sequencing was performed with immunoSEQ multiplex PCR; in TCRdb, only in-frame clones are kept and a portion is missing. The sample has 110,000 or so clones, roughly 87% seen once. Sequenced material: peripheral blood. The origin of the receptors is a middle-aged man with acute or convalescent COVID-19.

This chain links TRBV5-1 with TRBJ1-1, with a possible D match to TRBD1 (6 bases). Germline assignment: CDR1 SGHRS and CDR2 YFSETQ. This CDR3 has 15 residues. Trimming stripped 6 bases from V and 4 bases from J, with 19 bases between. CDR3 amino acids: CASTQDGGAGTEAFF. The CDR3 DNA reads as TGCGCCAGCACTCAGGATGGGGGGGCCGGCACTGAAGCTTTCTTT.

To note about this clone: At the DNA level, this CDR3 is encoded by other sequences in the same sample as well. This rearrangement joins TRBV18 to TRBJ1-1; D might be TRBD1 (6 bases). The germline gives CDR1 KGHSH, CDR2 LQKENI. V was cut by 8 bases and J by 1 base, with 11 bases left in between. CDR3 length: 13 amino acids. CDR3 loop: CASLGQKNTEAFF. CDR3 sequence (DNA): TGTGCCAGCCTTGGACAGAAGAACACTGAAGCTTTCTTT.

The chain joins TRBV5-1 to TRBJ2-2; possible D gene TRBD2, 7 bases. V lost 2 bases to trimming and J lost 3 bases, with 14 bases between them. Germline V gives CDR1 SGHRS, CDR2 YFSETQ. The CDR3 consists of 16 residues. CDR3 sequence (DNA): TGCGCCAGCAGCTTCACTCGGGGGGCCGACACCGGGGAGCTGTTTTTT. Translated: CASSFTRGADTGELFF.

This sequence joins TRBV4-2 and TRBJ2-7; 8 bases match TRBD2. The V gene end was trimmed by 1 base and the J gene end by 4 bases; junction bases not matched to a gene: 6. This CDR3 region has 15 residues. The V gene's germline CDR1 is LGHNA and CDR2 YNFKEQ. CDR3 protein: CASSQVRAGAYEQYF. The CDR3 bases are TGTGCCAGCAGCCAAGTGCGAGCGGGGGCATACGAGCAGTACTTC.

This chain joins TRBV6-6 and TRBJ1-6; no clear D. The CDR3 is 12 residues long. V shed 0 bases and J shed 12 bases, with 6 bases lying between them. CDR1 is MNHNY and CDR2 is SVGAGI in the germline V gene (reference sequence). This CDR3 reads CASSYSGGPLHF. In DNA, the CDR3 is TGTGCCAGCAGTTACTCCGGAGGACCCCTCCACTTT.

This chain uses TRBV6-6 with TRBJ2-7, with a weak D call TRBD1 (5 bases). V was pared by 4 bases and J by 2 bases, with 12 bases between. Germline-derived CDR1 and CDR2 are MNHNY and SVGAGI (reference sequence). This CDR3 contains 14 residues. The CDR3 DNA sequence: TGTGCCAGCAGTTCGGAACCAGGGACCTACGAGCAGTACTTC. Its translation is CASSSEPGTYEQYF.

CDR3 protein: CAWSGTGHNSPLHF. For the CDR3, the DNA is TGTGCCTGGAGTGGGACAGGGCATAATTCACCCCTCCACTTT. The V and J genes are TRBV30 and TRBJ1-6; 8 bases are a match to TRBD1. The length of the CDR3 is 14 residues. Germline CDR1 and CDR2: GTSNPN and SVGIG (reference sequence). V gave up 1 base and J gave up 5 bases; unmatched junction bases: 1.

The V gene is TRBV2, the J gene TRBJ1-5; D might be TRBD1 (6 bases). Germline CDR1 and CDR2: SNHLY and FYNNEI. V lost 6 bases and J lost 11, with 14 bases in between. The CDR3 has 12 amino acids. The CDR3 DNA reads TGTGCCAGCAGCGTCCAGGGGTCGGCCCAGCATTTT. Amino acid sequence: CASSVQGSAQHF. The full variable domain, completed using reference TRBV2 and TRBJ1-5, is EPEVTQTPSHQVTQMGQEVILRCVPISNHLYFYWYRQILGQKVEFLVSFYNNEISEKSEIFDDQFSVERPDGSNFTLKIRSTKLEDSAMYFCASSVQGSAQHFGDGTRLSIL.

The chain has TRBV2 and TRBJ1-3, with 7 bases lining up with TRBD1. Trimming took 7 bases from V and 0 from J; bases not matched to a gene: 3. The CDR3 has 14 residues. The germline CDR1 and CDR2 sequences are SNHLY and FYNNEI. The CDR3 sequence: CASNRDSSGNTIYF. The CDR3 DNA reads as TGTGCCAGCAACCGGGACAGCTCTGGAAACACCATATATTTT.

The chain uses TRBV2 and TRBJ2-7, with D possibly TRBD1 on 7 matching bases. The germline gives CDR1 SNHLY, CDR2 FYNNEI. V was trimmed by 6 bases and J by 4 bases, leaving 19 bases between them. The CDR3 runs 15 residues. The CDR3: CASRKGGTVIYEQYF. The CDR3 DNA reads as TGTGCCAGCAGAAAAGGCGGGACAGTAATTTACGAGCAGTACTTC.

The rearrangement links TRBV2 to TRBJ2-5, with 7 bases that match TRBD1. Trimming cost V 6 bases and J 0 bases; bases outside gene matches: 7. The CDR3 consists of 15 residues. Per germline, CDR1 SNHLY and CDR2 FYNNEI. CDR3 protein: CASRPRQGHQETQYF. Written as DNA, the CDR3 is TGTGCCAGCAGACCCCGACAGGGCCACCAAGAGACCCAGTACTTC.

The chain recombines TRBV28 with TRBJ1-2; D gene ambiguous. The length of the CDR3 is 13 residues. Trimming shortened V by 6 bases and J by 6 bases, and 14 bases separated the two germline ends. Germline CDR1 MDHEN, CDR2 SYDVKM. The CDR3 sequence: CASRDLAPDGYTF. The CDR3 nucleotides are TGTGCCAGCAGGGACTTGGCCCCCGATGGCTACACCTTC.

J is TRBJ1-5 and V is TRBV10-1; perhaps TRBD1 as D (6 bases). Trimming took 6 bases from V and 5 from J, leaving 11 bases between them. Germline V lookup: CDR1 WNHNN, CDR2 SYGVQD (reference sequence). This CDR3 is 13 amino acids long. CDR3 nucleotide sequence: TGCGCCAGCAGCACAGGGCTGGATCAGCCCCAGCATTTT. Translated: CASSTGLDQPQHF.

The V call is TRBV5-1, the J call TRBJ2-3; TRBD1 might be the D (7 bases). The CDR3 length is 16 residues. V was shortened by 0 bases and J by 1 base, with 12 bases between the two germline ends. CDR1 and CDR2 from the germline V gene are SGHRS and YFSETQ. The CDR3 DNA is TGCGCCAGCAGCTTGGCCGCGGGGACAGGCACAGATACGCAGTATTTT. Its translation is CASSLAAGTGTDTQYF.

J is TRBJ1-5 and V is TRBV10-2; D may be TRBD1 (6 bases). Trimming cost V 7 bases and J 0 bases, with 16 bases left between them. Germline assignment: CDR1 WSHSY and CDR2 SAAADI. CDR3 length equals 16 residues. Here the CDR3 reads CASKQDSIYSNQPQHF. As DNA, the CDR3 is TGCGCCAGCAAGCAGGACAGCATTTATAGCAATCAGCCCCAGCATTTT.

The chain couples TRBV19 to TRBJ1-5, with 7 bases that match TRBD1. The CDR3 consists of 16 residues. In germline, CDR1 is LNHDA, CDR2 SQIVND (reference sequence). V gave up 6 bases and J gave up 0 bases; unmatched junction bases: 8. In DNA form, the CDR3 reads TGTGCCAGTAGCGACAGGGTTGGAAATAGCAATCAGCCCCAGCATTTT. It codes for CASSDRVGNSNQPQHF.

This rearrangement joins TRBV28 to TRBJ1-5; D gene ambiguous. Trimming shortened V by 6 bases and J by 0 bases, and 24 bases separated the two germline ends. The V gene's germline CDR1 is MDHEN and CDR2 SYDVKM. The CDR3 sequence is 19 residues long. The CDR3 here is CASRDLRTATPYSNQPQHF. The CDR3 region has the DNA TGTGCCAGCAGGGACCTACGGACTGCGACTCCCTATAGCAATCAGCCCCAGCATTTT.

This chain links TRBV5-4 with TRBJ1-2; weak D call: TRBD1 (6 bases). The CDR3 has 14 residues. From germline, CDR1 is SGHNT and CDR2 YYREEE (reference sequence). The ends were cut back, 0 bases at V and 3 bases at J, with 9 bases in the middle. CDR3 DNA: TGTGCCAGCAGCTTGGGGACAGAGGACTATGGCTACACCTTC. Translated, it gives CASSLGTEDYGYTF.